This entry lists 22 T cell receptor beta chains sequenced from one sample in a study of blood T cells in healthy people across ages. Alongside a J-beta primer mix, a sample-barcoded 5' primer served in a second PCR lasting roughly 6 to 12 cycles. TCRdb reprocessed the 5' RACE reads with MiXCR, giving one entry per CDR3 protein. The sample lists about a million distinct CDR3 sequences; about two fifths were seen once. The specimen sequenced was blood. All receptors come from a man between 18 and 35 years old in good health.

This clonotype was counted between two and nine times. This chain links TRBV20-1 with TRBJ1-4; D may be TRBD1 (6 bases). V was cut by 6 bases and J by 0 bases, with 11 bases left in between. The germline V gene encodes CDR1 DFQATT and CDR2 SNEGSKA (reference sequence). This CDR3 spans 14 amino acids. The CDR3 here is CSAPTGTTNEKLFF. The CDR3, as DNA: TGCAGTGCACCAACAGGGACAACTAATGAAAAACTGTTTTTT.

This clonotype was observed a few times. This chain links TRBV7-2 with TRBJ2-5; TRBD1 agrees at 9 bases. With 1 base clipped from V and 2 bases from J, the junction kept 17 bases outside the gene matches. This CDR3 has 20 residues. CDR1 and CDR2 (germline): SGHTA, FQGNSA. This CDR3 is CASSLVRLNRDRAIQETQYF. Here the CDR3 DNA reads TGTGCCAGCAGCTTAGTTAGATTGAATCGGGACAGGGCGATTCAAGAGACCCAGTACTTC.

The chain joins TRBV10-3 to TRBJ1-1; 7 positions agree with TRBD1. V dropped 0 bases and J dropped 1; count of bases not matched to a gene: 11. This CDR3 region has 18 residues. Per the germline V gene, CDR1 is ENHRY and CDR2 is SYGVKD. This chain's CDR3 is CAISESGRGIDSNTEAFF. The CDR3 coding sequence is TGTGCCATCAGTGAGTCGGGCAGGGGGATCGACTCGAACACTGAAGCTTTCTTT.

This clonotype was counted between two and nine times. V gene TRBV7-2 combines with J gene TRBJ2-4; 7 bases are a match to TRBD1. Germline V gene data show CDR1 as SGHTA and CDR2 as FQGNSA. V gave up 3 bases and J gave up 6 bases; unmatched junction bases: 8. This CDR3 has 15 residues. The CDR3 DNA sequence: TGTGCCAGCAGCTTGCTGACAGGGTATGGAAACATTCAGTACTTC. It codes for CASSLLTGYGNIQYF. Filled out from reference TRBV7-2 and TRBJ2-4, the complete variable domain reads GAGVSQSPSNKVTEKGKDVELRCDPISGHTALYWYRQSLGQGLEFLIYFQGNSAPDKSGLPSDRFSAERTGGSVSTLTIQRTQQEDSAVYLCASSLLTGYGNIQYFGAGTRLSVL.

The rearrangement joins TRBV27 to TRBJ2-1; 8 bases are a match to TRBD2. V dropped 10 bases and J dropped 4; count of bases not matched to a gene: 9. This CDR3 has 14 residues. Germline V gene lookup returns CDR1 MNHEY and CDR2 SMNVEV (reference sequence). The CDR3: CATGAGLGYNEQFF. The CDR3 DNA follows: TGTGCCACCGGCGCGGGACTAGGGTACAATGAGCAGTTCTTC.

This clonotype was observed a handful of times. This chain links TRBV6-2 or TRBV6-3 with TRBJ1-4, with 7 bases fitting TRBD1. V shed 4 bases and J 7 bases; nucleotides not matched to a gene: 9. This CDR3 has 15 amino acids. Germline assignment: CDR1 MNHEY and CDR2 SVGEGT. The CDR3 nucleotides read TGTGCCAGCAGTTCCCGGGACAGAACGATTGAAAAACTGTTTTTT. Translating gives CASSSRDRTIEKLFF.

This rearrangement joins TRBV6-5 to TRBJ1-1; possibly TRBD1 for D (6 bases). The germline V gene encodes CDR1 MNHEY and CDR2 SVGAGI. V lost 4 bases, J lost 1 base, and 10 bases lay in between. This CDR3 is built from 14 residues. CDR3 region: CASSFRGWNTEAFF. The CDR3 region has the DNA TGTGCCAGCAGTTTCAGGGGTTGGAACACTGAAGCTTTCTTT.

This chain joins TRBV7-2 and TRBJ1-4; D is perhaps TRBD1 (6 bases). The CDR3 spans 20 residues. V lost 1 base and J 5 bases, leaving 26 bases between the germline ends. Germline lookup yields CDR1 SGHTA and CDR2 FQGNSA. CDR3 DNA sequence: TGTGCCAGCAGCTTAGAATACAGGACAGTCTCCTCTGATGGGAATGAAAAACTGTTTTTT. Protein product: CASSLEYRTVSSDGNEKLFF.

This sequence joins TRBV20-1 and TRBJ1-1; D gene unclear. The CDR3 length is 10 residues. Germline CDR1 reads DFQATT; CDR2 reads SNEGSKA (reference sequence). Trimming stripped 5 bases from V and 11 bases from J, with 12 bases between. The DNA for the CDR3 is TGCAGTGCTGCGAGGCCGAGGGCTTTCTTT. Translating it yields CSAARPRAFF.

The V and J genes are TRBV5-1 and TRBJ1-1, with 7 bases matching TRBD1. The V segment lost 0 bases and the J segment 3 bases; nucleotides outside the gene matches: 11. The germline V gene encodes CDR1 SGHRS and CDR2 YFSETQ. This CDR3 is built from 17 residues. CDR3 sequence (DNA): TGCGCCAGCAGCTTGGAGAGGGGGCCGGGTTTGGACACTGAAGCTTTCTTT. Translated, it gives CASSLERGPGLDTEAFF.

The chain links TRBV25-1 to TRBJ1-2; TRBD1 matches 9 bases. CDR1 is MGHDK, CDR2 SYGVNS, per germline. J lost 8 bases, V lost 3 bases, and 4 bases had no gene match. This CDR3 has 13 amino acids. The CDR3 protein is CASSEGTGWGYTF. CDR3 sequence (DNA): TGTGCCAGCAGTGAGGGGACAGGGTGGGGCTACACCTTC.

This clonotype appeared a few times. The J gene is TRBJ2-5, the V gene TRBV4-2, with 12 bases identical to TRBD2. This CDR3 contains 15 residues. In germline, CDR1 is LGHNA, CDR2 YNFKEQ. The ends lost 4 bases at V and 11 bases at J; junction bases unmatched: 11. CDR3 bases: TGTGCCAGCAGCCGCTCTAGCGGGGGGGCCAATGAGCAGTACTTC. This codes for CASSRSSGGANEQYF.

The rearrangement links TRBV4-1 to TRBJ1-1; a weak D match, TRBD1 (5 bases). The germline V gene has CDR1 MGHRA and CDR2 YSYEKL. The CDR3 runs 16 residues. Trimming took 1 base from V and 3 from J, leaving 15 bases between them. CDR3 residues: CASSQVARVSDTEAFF. The CDR3, as DNA: TGCGCCAGCAGCCAAGTAGCCAGGGTAAGCGACACTGAAGCTTTCTTT.

This clonotype was detected many times. The chain carries TRBV7-9 and TRBJ2-1, with 7 bases that match TRBD2. Per the germline V gene, CDR1 is SEHNR and CDR2 is FQNEAQ (reference sequence). The junction had 7 bases not matched to a gene; V was cut back by 4 bases and J by 1 base. The length of the CDR3 is 16 residues. The CDR3: CASSYHRDYSYNEQFF. The DNA for the CDR3 is TGTGCCAGCAGCTATCACCGGGACTATTCCTACAATGAGCAGTTCTTC.

The chain employs TRBV19 and TRBJ2-1, with D possibly matching TRBD2 (5 bases). The CDR3 has 14 amino acids. V shed 3 bases and J shed 9 bases, with 15 bases lying between them. Germline V gene data show CDR1 as LNHDA and CDR2 as SQIVND (reference sequence). CDR3 sequence (DNA): TGTGCCAGTAGTATGGGCCTAGCCCTAAGTGAGCAGTTCTTC. Amino acids: CASSMGLALSEQFF.

The chain carries TRBV5-1 and TRBJ1-2; perhaps TRBD1 as D (5 bases). The germline gives CDR1 SGHRS, CDR2 YFSETQ. The CDR3 has 13 residues. The V and J ends lost 6 bases and 5 bases respectively, with 14 bases between them. The CDR3 region has the DNA TGCGCCAGCACCGGGGGTTCAAGTTATGGCTACACCTTC. This encodes CASTGGSSYGYTF.

V is TRBV5-1 and J is TRBJ1-2; tentative D call: TRBD1 (6 bases). CDR1 is SGHRS and CDR2 is YFSETQ in the germline V gene. V was cut by 1 base and J by 7 bases, with 20 bases left in between. The CDR3 runs 16 residues. CDR3 sequence (DNA): TGCGCCAGCAGCTTGAGGGGGGCGGACGGGACCGCTGGCTACACCTTC. Residues: CASSLRGADGTAGYTF.

The chain is built from TRBV16 and TRBJ1-1, with 7 positions matching TRBD1. CDR1 and CDR2 from the germline V gene are KGHSY and FQNENV. Germline trimming cut 4 bases from V and 11 bases from J; bases unmatched to any gene: 4. CDR3 length: 11 amino acids. CDR3 sequence: CASSPQGGAFF. The CDR3 nucleotides are TGTGCCAGCAGCCCCCAGGGGGGGGCTTTCTTT.

This clonotype was counted only a few times. The junction departs from the called germline gene at one end, perhaps through a read error. This rearrangement joins TRBV12-3 or TRBV12-4 to TRBJ2-3; the match to TRBD2 covers 8 bases. This CDR3 has 12 amino acids. The CDR3 DNA sequence: TGTGCCAGCAGCTCCGGGACTAGGACGCCGTATTTT. Encoded protein: CASSSGTRTPYF.

V usage is TRBV10-3 and J usage is TRBJ2-7; 8 nucleotides agree with TRBD2. Unmatched junction bases numbered 18, after V lost 10 bases and J lost 7 bases. The CDR3 has 15 amino acids. Germline V gene lookup returns CDR1 ENHRY and CDR2 SYGVKD. CDR3 protein: CATARVQAGGNEQYF. The CDR3 nucleotides read TGTGCCACCGCCCGGGTACAGGCGGGGGGCAATGAGCAGTACTTC.

This clonotype was observed a few times. The V call is TRBV24-1, the J call TRBJ2-3, with D uncertain. The V gene lost 4 bases and the J gene lost 1 base, with 8 bases spanning the gap. This CDR3 is 14 amino acids long. Germline lookup yields CDR1 KGHDR and CDR2 SFDVKD. The CDR3 is CATSESEGTDTQYF. The CDR3 DNA reads TGTGCCACCAGTGAATCCGAGGGCACAGATACGCAGTATTTT.

The V call is TRBV4-2, the J call TRBJ1-2, with a possible D match to TRBD1 (5 bases). The CDR3 is 14 residues long. CDR1 is LGHNA, CDR2 YNFKEQ, per germline. Trimming stripped 0 bases from V and 8 bases from J, with 13 bases between. CDR3: CASSQDRRSGGYTF. CDR3 DNA sequence: TGTGCCAGCAGCCAAGATCGTCGGTCAGGGGGCTACACCTTC.